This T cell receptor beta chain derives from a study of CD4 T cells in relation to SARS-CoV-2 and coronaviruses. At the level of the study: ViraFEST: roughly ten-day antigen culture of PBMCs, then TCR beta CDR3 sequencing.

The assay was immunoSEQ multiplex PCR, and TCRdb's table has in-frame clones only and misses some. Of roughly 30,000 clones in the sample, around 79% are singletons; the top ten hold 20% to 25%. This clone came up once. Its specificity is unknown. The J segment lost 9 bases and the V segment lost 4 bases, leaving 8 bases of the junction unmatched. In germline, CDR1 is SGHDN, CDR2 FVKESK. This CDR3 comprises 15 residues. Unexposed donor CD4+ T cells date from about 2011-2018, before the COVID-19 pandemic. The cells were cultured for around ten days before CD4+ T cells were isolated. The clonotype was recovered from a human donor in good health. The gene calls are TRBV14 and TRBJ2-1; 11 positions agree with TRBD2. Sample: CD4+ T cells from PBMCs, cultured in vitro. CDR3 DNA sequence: TGTGCCAGCAGCCCAGGACTAGCGGGCGTGGGTGAGCAGTTCTTC. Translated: CASSPGLAGVGEQFF.